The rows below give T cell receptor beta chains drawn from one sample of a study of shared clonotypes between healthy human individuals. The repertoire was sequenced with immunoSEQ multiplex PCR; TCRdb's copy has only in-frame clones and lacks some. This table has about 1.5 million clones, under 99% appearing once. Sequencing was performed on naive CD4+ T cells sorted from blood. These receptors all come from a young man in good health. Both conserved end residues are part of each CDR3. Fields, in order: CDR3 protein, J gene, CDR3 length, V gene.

CDR3 protein: CASTLGRTGALYGYTF
J gene: TRBJ1-2
CDR3 length: 16
V gene: TRBV7-2

CDR3 protein: CASSPTGGPYEQYF
J gene: TRBJ2-7
CDR3 length: 14
V gene: TRBV9

CDR3 protein: CASSVVGTDTQYF
J gene: TRBJ2-3
CDR3 length: 13
V gene: TRBV9

CDR3 protein: CASSIIKNEQFF
J gene: TRBJ2-1
CDR3 length: 12
V gene: TRBV19

CDR3 protein: CATSRKVPGLDYEQFF
J gene: TRBJ2-1
CDR3 length: 16
V gene: TRBV15

CDR3 protein: CASQMGLAVLSGELFF
J gene: TRBJ2-2
CDR3 length: 16
V gene: TRBV21-1

CDR3 protein: CASSQGGAGINTQYF
J gene: TRBJ2-3
CDR3 length: 15
V gene: TRBV14

CDR3 protein: CASGSTEGTIQPQHF
J gene: TRBJ1-5
CDR3 length: 15
V gene: TRBV5-8

CDR3 protein: CASRRTAQDRNTGELFF
J gene: TRBJ2-2
CDR3 length: 17
V gene: TRBV21-1

CDR3 protein: CASRVAGGYEQYF
J gene: TRBJ2-7
CDR3 length: 13
V gene: TRBV27

CDR3 protein: CASSFTGRSSGNTIYF
J gene: TRBJ1-3
CDR3 length: 16
V gene: TRBV5-6

CDR3 protein: CASSLAPPSGANVLTF
J gene: TRBJ2-6
CDR3 length: 16
V gene: TRBV5-1

CDR3 protein: CASSSLAGESGELFF
J gene: TRBJ2-2
CDR3 length: 15
V gene: TRBV6-1

CDR3 protein: CASSAQGPMNTEAFF
J gene: TRBJ1-1
CDR3 length: 15
V gene: TRBV7-9

CDR3 protein: CASSLASSGSYNEQFF
J gene: TRBJ2-1
CDR3 length: 16
V gene: TRBV5-1

CDR3 protein: CSVLGGQTNEKLFF
J gene: TRBJ1-4
CDR3 length: 14
V gene: TRBV29-1

CDR3 protein: CASSLASIERGPYNEQFF
J gene: TRBJ2-1
CDR3 length: 18
V gene: TRBV7-2

CDR3 protein: CASSLVQGNYGYTF
J gene: TRBJ1-2
CDR3 length: 14
V gene: TRBV5-1

CDR3 protein: CASSLETGRGAEAFF
J gene: TRBJ1-1
CDR3 length: 15
V gene: TRBV4-2

CDR3 protein: CASSERGGVGNQPQHF
J gene: TRBJ1-5
CDR3 length: 16
V gene: TRBV6-1

CDR3 protein: CASSLSKAGDTDTQYF
J gene: TRBJ2-3
CDR3 length: 16
V gene: TRBV28

CDR3 protein: CASKISRVQYF
J gene: TRBJ2-3
CDR3 length: 11
V gene: TRBV2

CDR3 protein: CASTPPGRGEKLFF
J gene: TRBJ1-4
CDR3 length: 14
V gene: TRBV11-2

CDR3 protein: CASRETGRHETQYF
J gene: TRBJ2-5
CDR3 length: 14
V gene: TRBV6-1

CDR3 protein: CASSFGGNTEAFF
J gene: TRBJ1-1
CDR3 length: 13
V gene: TRBV27

CDR3 protein: CASSKVSAGEQFF
J gene: TRBJ2-1
CDR3 length: 13
V gene: TRBV21-1

CDR3 protein: CASSQDSPATNEKLFF
J gene: TRBJ1-4
CDR3 length: 16
V gene: TRBV18

CDR3 protein: CASSLRGLSGSGYNEQFF
J gene: TRBJ2-1
CDR3 length: 18
V gene: TRBV27

CDR3 protein: CASSSPGSYEQYF
J gene: TRBJ2-7
CDR3 length: 13
V gene: TRBV7-2

CDR3 protein: CASSFDRSFPGYTF
J gene: TRBJ1-2
CDR3 length: 14
V gene: TRBV13

CDR3 protein: CATSRTEGASSYEQYF
J gene: TRBJ2-7
CDR3 length: 16
V gene: TRBV15

CDR3 protein: CASSLVANYEQYF
J gene: TRBJ2-7
CDR3 length: 13
V gene: TRBV7-8

CDR3 protein: CASSQEAWSGNEQFF
J gene: TRBJ2-1
CDR3 length: 15
V gene: TRBV4-3

CDR3 protein: CASGGTSGRDTQYF
J gene: TRBJ2-3
CDR3 length: 14
V gene: TRBV5-4

CDR3 protein: CASSTGSAGKLFF
J gene: TRBJ1-4
CDR3 length: 13
V gene: TRBV6-5

CDR3 protein: CASRGTGVSYTF
J gene: TRBJ1-2
CDR3 length: 12
V gene: TRBV6-1

CDR3 protein: CASAISGANVLTF
J gene: TRBJ2-6
CDR3 length: 13
V gene: TRBV7-3

CDR3 protein: CASSLDTSGGSTGELFF
J gene: TRBJ2-2
CDR3 length: 17
V gene: TRBV5-1

CDR3 protein: CASSLVREGLAGETQYF
J gene: TRBJ2-5
CDR3 length: 17
V gene: TRBV7-6

CDR3 protein: CASSWDPNTEAFF
J gene: TRBJ1-1
CDR3 length: 13
V gene: TRBV7-9

CDR3 protein: CASSPGQGVTGNTIYF
J gene: TRBJ1-3
CDR3 length: 16
V gene: TRBV28